These 18 T cell receptor beta chains were sequenced from one sample in a study of T cell responses to AZD1222 COVID-19 vaccine. Profiling relied on immunoSEQ multiplex PCR, and the TCRdb table lists in-frame clones only, not all of them. The sample gives tens of thousands of clones, around 89% of which show up once; around 19% is in the top ten. The source material was peripheral blood, sampled on day 0 of AZD1222 vaccination. The receptors were gathered from an adult in good health.

The J gene is TRBJ1-2, the V gene TRBV27, with 8 nucleotides matching TRBD1. The CDR3 loop spans 13 amino acids. Germline CDR1 MNHEY, CDR2 SMNVEV (reference sequence). Germline trimming cut 4 bases from V and 8 bases from J; bases unmatched to any gene: 6. CDR3 coding DNA: TGTGCCAGCAGTTACGGACAGGGAAGCGGCTACACCTTC. It codes for CASSYGQGSGYTF.

The chain has TRBV27 and TRBJ1-1; D call uncertain. V was trimmed by 4 bases and J by 11 bases, leaving 17 bases between them. This CDR3 region has 13 residues. Germline CDR1 reads MNHEY; CDR2 reads SMNVEV (reference sequence). For the CDR3, the DNA is TGTGCCAGCAGTTCTCCCCGTGACCTGAGGGCTTTCTTT. It encodes CASSSPRDLRAFF.

The rearrangement joins TRBV30 to TRBJ2-7; D tentatively reads TRBD1 or TRBD2 (5 bases each). CDR1 and CDR2 from the germline V gene are GTSNPN and SVGIG (reference sequence). Trimming pared 3 bases from V and 6 bases from J, leaving 15 bases between. The CDR3 length is 13 residues. The CDR3 DNA sequence: TGTGCCTGGAGCCCCGGGGCACTCATCGAGCAGTACTTC. Amino acid sequence: CAWSPGALIEQYF. The entire variable domain, with the rest obtained from reference TRBV30 and TRBJ2-7, is as follows: SQTIHQWPATLVQPVGSPLSLECTVEGTSNPNLYWYRQAAGRGLQLLFYSVGIGQISSEVPQNLSASRPQDRQFILSSKKLLLSDSGFYLCAWSPGALIEQYFGPGTRLTVT.

The rearrangement links TRBV27 to TRBJ2-1; 11 nucleotides agree with TRBD2. CDR3 length: 15 residues. The germline V gene has CDR1 MNHEY and CDR2 SMNVEV (reference sequence). After removal of 2 bases from V and 8 bases from J, the junction contained 5 bases not matched to a gene. The CDR3, as DNA: TGTGCCAGCAGTTTAACTAGCGGGAGATTCGATGAGCAGTTCTTC. Its translation: CASSLTSGRFDEQFF.

The chain carries TRBV10-3 and TRBJ1-4, with D possibly matching TRBD1 (5 bases). CDR3 length: 16 amino acids. Trimming removed 3 bases from V and 8 bases from J, with 19 bases in between. Germline CDR1 reads ENHRY; CDR2 reads SYGVKD. DNA for the CDR3: TGTGCCATCAGTGAAGGGGCCTTCAGAGAAGGGGAAAAACTGTTTTTT. The encoded protein is CAISEGAFREGEKLFF.

The chain recombines TRBV7-9 with TRBJ1-4, with 7 bases fitting TRBD1. The trim removed 5 bases at V and 10 bases at J, leaving 10 bases unmatched. Germline V gene lookup returns CDR1 SEHNR and CDR2 FQNEAQ (reference sequence). CDR3 length equals 14 residues. CDR3 in amino acids: CASSPGQDTAKLFF. As DNA, the CDR3 is TGTGCCAGCAGCCCCGGACAGGACACGGCAAAACTGTTTTTT.

The chain recombines TRBV28 with TRBJ1-2; 7 bases map to TRBD1. There are 14 residues in the CDR3. V lost 7 bases, J lost 4 bases, and 9 bases stayed unmatched. Germline CDR1 reads MDHEN; CDR2 reads SYDVKM. In nucleotides, the CDR3 is TGTGCCAGCACCTTAATCGGACAGGTCTATGGCTACACCTTC. It specifies CASTLIGQVYGYTF.

This clone appeared a few times. The chain uses TRBV6-4 and TRBJ2-3; 9 nucleotides align to TRBD2. The germline V gene encodes CDR1 MRHNA and CDR2 SNTAGT. V shed 2 bases and J 3 bases; nucleotides not matched to a gene: 9. This CDR3 contains 17 residues. CDR3 amino acids: CASSDNGAGGPTDTQYF. The CDR3 nucleotides read TGTGCCAGCAGTGACAACGGCGCGGGAGGGCCGACAGATACGCAGTATTTT.

A few counts support this clone. The chain carries TRBV14 and TRBJ2-7; no definite D call. Deletions cut 0 bases from V and 2 bases from J, with 11 bases between. The CDR3 totals 15 residues. Germline CDR1 SGHDN, CDR2 FVKESK. CDR3 coding DNA: TGTGCCAGCAGCCAAGATGAGGCGTTACCCTACGAGCAGTACTTC. It is translated as CASSQDEALPYEQYF. Full variable domain (rest looked up from reference TRBV14 and TRBJ2-7): EAGVTQFPSHSVIEKGQTVTLRCDPISGHDNLYWYRRVMGKEIKFLLHFVKESKQDESGMPNNRFLAERTGGTYSTLKVQPAELEDSGVYFCASSQDEALPYEQYFGPGTRLTVT.

The rearrangement joins TRBV30 to TRBJ2-7; 7 nucleotides match TRBD2. The V gene's germline CDR1 is GTSNPN and CDR2 SVGIG (reference sequence). Germline trimming cut 1 base from V and 7 bases from J; bases unmatched to any gene: 4. This CDR3 spans 12 amino acids. The CDR3 DNA reads TGTGCCTGGAGTGCGGGAGGTGGGGAGCAGTACTTC. It translates to CAWSAGGGEQYF.

The chain recombines TRBV6-5 with TRBJ2-3; tentative D call: TRBD1 (6 bases). Germline-derived CDR1 and CDR2 are MNHEY and SVGAGI. Trimming left V 6 bases short and J 4 bases short, with 14 bases between. The CDR3 is made up of 14 amino acids. CDR3 coding DNA: TGTGCCAGCAGATACCACGGACAGTCAGATACGCAGTATTTT. This gives the protein CASRYHGQSDTQYF.

This chain links TRBV5-4 with TRBJ1-4, with a weak D call TRBD1 (5 bases). Germline CDR1 reads SGHNT; CDR2 reads YYREEE (reference sequence). V gave up 0 bases and J gave up 0 bases, with 9 bases separating them. This CDR3 comprises 16 residues. The CDR3 is CASSLGGTATNEKLFF. The CDR3, as DNA: TGTGCCAGCAGCTTGGGAGGGACTGCAACTAATGAAAAACTGTTTTTT. The variable domain in full, with the rest retrieved from reference TRBV5-4 and TRBJ1-4, is ETGVTQSPTHLIKTRGQQVTLRCSSQSGHNTVSWYQQALGQGPQFIFQYYREEENGRGNFPPRFSGLQFPNYSSELNVNALELDDSALYLCASSLGGTATNEKLFFGSGTQLSVL.

This clone showed up just a few times. The chain employs TRBV5-8 and TRBJ2-5; a weak D match, TRBD1 (6 bases). The CDR3 covers 14 residues. Germline V lookup: CDR1 SGHTS, CDR2 YDEGEE. The germline V and J ends were trimmed by 4 bases and 4 bases, with 14 bases remaining between them. The CDR3 bases are TGTGCCAGCAGCCTGGGGGCTCTTAGAGAGACCCAGTACTTC. It codes for CASSLGALRETQYF. The whole variable domain, filled in from reference TRBV5-8 and TRBJ2-5, reads EAGVTQSPTHLIKTRGQQATLRCSPISGHTSVYWYQQALGLGLQFLLWYDEGEERNRGNFPPRFSGRQFPNYSSELNVNALELEDSALYLCASSLGALRETQYFGPGTRLLVL.

This chain uses TRBV19 with TRBJ1-2; no reliable D call. The CDR3 contains 13 residues. Per germline, CDR1 LNHDA and CDR2 SQIVND (reference sequence). The V end lost 8 bases, the J end lost 5 bases, and 15 bases lay between the germline ends. This CDR3 is CASSQSPSYGYTF. The CDR3 region has the DNA TGTGCCAGTTCCCAGTCCCCAAGTTATGGCTACACCTTC.

The V call is TRBV7-8, the J call TRBJ1-2; D is uncertain. The CDR3 totals 13 residues. From germline, CDR1 is SGHVS and CDR2 FQNEAQ. Trimming took off 6 bases at V and 4 bases at J, with 12 bases between the two ends. The CDR3 protein is CASRQGSSYGYTF. In nucleotides, the CDR3 is TGTGCCAGCAGGCAAGGATCCAGCTATGGCTACACCTTC.

The chain has TRBV3-1 (or the pseudogene TRBV3-2) and TRBJ2-7, with D tentatively TRBD1 or TRBD2 (5 bases each). The V and J ends lost 2 bases and 0 bases respectively, with 14 bases between them. The CDR3 runs 16 residues. The germline CDR1 and CDR2 sequences are LGHDT and YNNKEL (reference sequence). Written as DNA, the CDR3 is TGTGCCAGCAGCCAACACCCGGGACGTTCCTCCTACGAGCAGTACTTC. Translation: CASSQHPGRSSYEQYF.

V and J are TRBV5-6 and TRBJ2-7; D is unresolved. V was cut by 2 bases and J by 1 base, with 7 bases left in between. This CDR3 comprises 13 residues. Germline V gives CDR1 SGHDT, CDR2 YYEEEE. In DNA form, the CDR3 reads TGTGCCAGCAGCTTTGGCAGTTCCTACGAGCAGTACTTC. Its translation is CASSFGSSYEQYF.

Only a few counts were recorded for this clone. The gene calls are TRBV27 and TRBJ1-3; D is unclear. The CDR3 has 15 residues. V dropped 2 bases and J dropped 4 bases, with 12 bases sitting between them. Germline V lookup: CDR1 MNHEY, CDR2 SMNVEV (reference sequence). CDR3 coding DNA: TGTGCCAGCAGTTTAAGGTCCGGGGTAGGAAACACCATATATTTT. This sequence encodes CASSLRSGVGNTIYF.